Listed below are T cell receptor beta chains from one sample, sequenced in a study of shared clonotypes between healthy human individuals. The data were produced by immunoSEQ multiplex PCR, yet TCRdb's version contains in-frame clones alone and is incomplete. The data hold 560,000 or so clones, with 90% to 97% observed a single time. The material sequenced was naive CD8+ T cells sorted from blood. The receptors come from a young woman in good health. Each CDR3 is given with its conserved first and last residue. A D gene is named only where the DNA matches it firmly.

j_call d_call v_call cdr3_aa cdr3_nt
TRBJ2-3 - TRBV27 CASSLSDGRTDTQYF TGTGCCAGCAGTCTTTCGGACGGACGCACAGATACGCAGTATTTT
TRBJ2-1 - TRBV19 CASSILGDEQFF TGTGCCAGTAGTATCTTGGGTGATGAGCAGTTCTTC
TRBJ1-1 - TRBV19 CASESERTEAFF TGTGCCAGTGAGTCGGAGAGGACTGAAGCTTTCTTT
TRBJ2-7 TRBD2 TRBV7-8 CASSSGLAGAEQYF TGTGCCAGCTCTTCCGGCCTAGCGGGAGCCGAGCAGTACTTC
TRBJ2-7 - TRBV4-2 CASSQDDISQYF TGTGCCAGCAGCCAAGATGATATTTCACAGTACTTC
TRBJ2-7 - TRBV14 CASSLTGFHGQYF TGTGCCAGCAGCCTCACCGGGTTCCACGGGCAGTACTTC
TRBJ2-7 - TRBV7-9 CASSLDPYEQYF TGTGCCAGCAGCTTAGACCCGTACGAGCAGTACTTC
TRBJ2-7 TRBD2 TRBV27 CASSLSPGLAVYEQYF TGTGCCAGCAGTTTGTCGCCGGGACTAGCGGTCTACGAGCAGTACTTC
TRBJ2-2 - TRBV9 CASSVGVVGRLNTGELFF TGTGCCAGCAGCGTAGGGGTTGTGGGTAGGCTAAACACCGGGGAGCTGTTTTTT
TRBJ2-7 TRBD2 TRBV28 CASSLSGTLYEQYF TGTGCCAGCAGTTTGAGCGGGACCCTCTACGAGCAGTACTTC
TRBJ2-1 - TRBV27 CASSLGGTPREQFF TGTGCCAGCAGTTTGGGCGGGACCCCCCGGGAGCAGTTCTTC
TRBJ2-7 TRBD2 TRBV7-9 CASSLNSGSTPYEQYF TGTGCCAGCAGCTTAAACAGCGGGAGCACGCCCTACGAGCAGTACTTC
TRBJ2-5 - TRBV7-2 CASSLPGRNQYF TGTGCCAGCAGCCTCCCGGGACGGAACCAGTACTTC
TRBJ2-1 TRBD2 TRBV27 CASSLLAGSYNEQFF TGTGCCAGCAGTTTACTAGCGGGATCCTACAATGAGCAGTTCTTC
TRBJ2-7 - TRBV4-2 CASSQRLNSYEQYF TGTGCCAGCAGCCAAAGGCTCAACTCCTACGAGCAGTACTTC
TRBJ2-6 - TRBV6-4 CASSPTGPGANVLTF TGTGCCAGCAGCCCCACAGGTCCCGGGGCCAACGTCCTGACTTTC
TRBJ1-2 - TRBV19 CASSIPGRYGYTF TGTGCCAGTAGTATACCCGGGAGGTATGGCTACACCTTC
TRBJ2-7 - TRBV9 CASSALGLGAPHEQYF TGTGCCAGCAGCGCGCTGGGACTCGGGGCCCCCCACGAGCAGTACTTC
TRBJ2-7 - TRBV28 CASSFLVEGNEQYF TGTGCCAGCAGTTTTTTGGTTGAGGGGAACGAGCAGTACTTC
TRBJ2-7 - TRBV19 CATSAGGGGYEQYF TGTGCCACCTCGGCCGGAGGAGGGGGCTACGAGCAGTACTTC
TRBJ1-1 - TRBV5-6 CASSLPSLYTEAFF TGTGCCAGCAGCTTGCCCTCCTTATACACTGAAGCTTTCTTT
TRBJ2-1 - TRBV27 CASAVGGSYNEQFF TGTGCCAGCGCCGTGGGGGGCTCCTACAATGAGCAGTTCTTC
TRBJ2-5 - TRBV5-4 CASSLEKEETQYF TGTGCCAGCAGCTTGGAGAAGGAGGAGACCCAGTACTTC
TRBJ1-1 TRBD1 TRBV27 CASSWGTANTEAFF TGTGCCAGCAGTTGGGGGACAGCGAACACTGAAGCTTTCTTT
TRBJ2-1 - TRBV6-4 CARPSLPVNEQFF TGTGCCAGACCTAGCCTCCCGGTCAATGAGCAGTTCTTC